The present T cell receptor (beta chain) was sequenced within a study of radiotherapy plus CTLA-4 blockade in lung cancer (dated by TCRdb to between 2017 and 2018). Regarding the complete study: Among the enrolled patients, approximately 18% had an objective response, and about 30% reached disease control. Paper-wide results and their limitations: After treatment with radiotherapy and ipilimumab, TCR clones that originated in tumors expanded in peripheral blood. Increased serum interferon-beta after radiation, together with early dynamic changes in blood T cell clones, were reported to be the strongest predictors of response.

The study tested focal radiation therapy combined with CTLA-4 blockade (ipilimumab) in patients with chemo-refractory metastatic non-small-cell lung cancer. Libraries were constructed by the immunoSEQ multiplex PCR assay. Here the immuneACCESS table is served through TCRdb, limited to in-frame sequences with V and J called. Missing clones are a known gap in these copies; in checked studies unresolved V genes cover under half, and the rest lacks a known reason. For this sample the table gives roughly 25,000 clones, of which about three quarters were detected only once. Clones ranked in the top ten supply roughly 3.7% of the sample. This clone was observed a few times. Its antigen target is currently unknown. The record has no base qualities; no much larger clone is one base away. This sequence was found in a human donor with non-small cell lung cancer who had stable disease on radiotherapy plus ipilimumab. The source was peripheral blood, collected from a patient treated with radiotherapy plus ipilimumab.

The CDR3 corresponds to CATNPGGYADTQYF. The DNA reads TGTGCCACCAACCCGGGGGGCTACGCAGATACGCAGTATTTT. Recombination linked TRBV6-6 to TRBJ2-3, and perhaps TRBD2 as D gene, on 7 matching bases. V loses 10 bases of germline sequence and J loses 4 bases, and the interval between the two ends is 18 bases. Inclusive of the bounding cysteine and phenylalanine, the CDR3 is 14 residues long. The read is trimmed to its CDR3 DNA, 42 bases read in frame from base 1. In the germline V gene (reference sequence), CDR1 corresponds to MNHNY and CDR2 to SVGAGI.